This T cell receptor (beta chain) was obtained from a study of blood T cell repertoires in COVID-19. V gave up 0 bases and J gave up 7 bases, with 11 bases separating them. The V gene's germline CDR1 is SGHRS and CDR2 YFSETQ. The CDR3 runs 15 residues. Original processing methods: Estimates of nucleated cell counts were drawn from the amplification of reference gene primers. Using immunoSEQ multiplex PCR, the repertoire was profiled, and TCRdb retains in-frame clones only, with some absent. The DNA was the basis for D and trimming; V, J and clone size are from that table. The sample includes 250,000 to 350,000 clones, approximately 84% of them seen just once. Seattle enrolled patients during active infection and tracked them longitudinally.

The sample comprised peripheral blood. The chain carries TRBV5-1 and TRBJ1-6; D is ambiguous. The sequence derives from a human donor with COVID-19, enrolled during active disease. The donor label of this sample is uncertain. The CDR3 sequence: CASSLDSPGNSPLHF. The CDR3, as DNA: TGCGCCAGCAGCTTGGACAGTCCGGGGAATTCACCCCTCCACTTT.